This T cell receptor (beta chain) emerged from a study of PD-1 blockade in classical Hodgkin lymphoma. Study-wide background: The patients were dosed with nivolumab 3 mg/kg, infused intravenously every 2 weeks.

Every patient had relapsed following autologous stem cell transplantation, and cohorts differed in brentuximab vedotin exposure. Between the trimmed V and J ends, which lost 5 bases and 3 bases, there was a span of 7 bases. Germline CDR1 is MNHNY and CDR2 is SVGAGI (reference sequence). The CDR3 runs 12 residues. Here immunoSEQ multiplex PCR was the method, and the copy in TCRdb shows in-frame clones only, minus some. Of 5,500 to 7,000 clones detected, 76% appear once; the ten largest clones hold roughly 46%. A remark on this clone: Antigen specificity is unknown.

Study-level results: By C4D1, CD4+ diversity increased significantly, especially in complete responders. Newly diagnosed patients reportedly trailed healthy donors in baseline TCR diversity.

Material: peripheral blood mononuclear cells (PBMCs), obtained before the second cycle of nivolumab. This TCR came from a human donor with classical Hodgkin lymphoma. This chain uses TRBV6-6 with TRBJ2-5, with no clear D. In DNA form, the CDR3 reads TGTGCCAGCAGTCTCGCTAAAGAGACCCAGTACTTC. Translated: CASSLAKETQYF.